A single sample is the source of the 21 T cell receptor beta chains below, sequenced in a study of control samples from healthy donors and cancer patients (dated by TCRdb to the early 2020s). Library preparation employed the immunoSEQ multiplex PCR assay. TCRdb limited this immuneACCESS table to in-frame rearrangements with V and J called. A share of clones is missing; checked studies link under half to unresolved V genes, and the rest is unexplained. This sample comprises about 26,000 clones, roughly four fifths of them detected only once. The top ten constitute 23% of the sample. The sample consisted of PBMCs. These receptors originate from a man aged 55 to 70 with colorectal cancer.

This sequence joins TRBV19 and TRBJ2-3, with D perhaps assigned TRBD1 or TRBD2 (6 bases each). The germline gives CDR1 LNHDA, CDR2 SQIVND (reference sequence). This CDR3 region has 15 residues. The V end was cut by 2 bases, the J end by 5 bases, with 14 bases between. The CDR3 here is CASSIPGGAGDTQYF. In DNA, the CDR3 is TGTGCCAGTAGTATACCCGGGGGCGCGGGAGATACGCAGTATTTT.

The CDR3: CASSSRRGSGELFF. The CDR3, as DNA: TGTGCCAGCAGCTCTCGAAGGGGGTCCGGGGAGCTGTTTTTT. This sequence joins TRBV7-9 and TRBJ2-2, with a tentative D call TRBD1 (6 bases). Trimming pared 4 bases from V and 6 bases from J, leaving 12 bases between. Per germline, CDR1 SEHNR and CDR2 FQNEAQ (reference sequence). CDR3 length: 14 residues.

The chain uses TRBV11-2 and TRBJ2-7; D unresolved. The CDR3 has 15 residues. Germline-derived CDR1 and CDR2 are SGHAT and FQNNGV. V lost 1 base to trimming and J lost 2 bases, with 12 bases between them. The CDR3 DNA sequence: TGTGCCAGCAGCTTAGGAACTCTGGCGGCCTACGAGCAGTACTTC. Translation: CASSLGTLAAYEQYF.

The chain recombines TRBV10-1 with TRBJ2-2; 9 nucleotides line up with TRBD1. With 2 bases clipped from V and 7 bases from J, the junction kept 8 bases outside the gene matches. The CDR3 has 16 amino acids. Germline lookup yields CDR1 WNHNN and CDR2 SYGVQD (reference sequence). The CDR3 reads CASSETGTGSYGELFF. The CDR3 DNA reads TGCGCCAGCAGTGAGACCGGGACAGGGTCTTACGGGGAGCTGTTTTTT.

This chain connects TRBV5-1 to TRBJ1-1; 7 bases line up with TRBD1. The germline V gene has CDR1 SGHRS and CDR2 YFSETQ. Losses at the gene ends were 3 bases for V and 0 bases for J; bases not matched to a gene: 2. The length of the CDR3 is 14 residues. Here the CDR3 reads CASSWDSLNTEAFF. The CDR3 nucleotides are TGCGCCAGCAGCTGGGACAGCTTGAACACTGAAGCTTTCTTT.

The J gene is TRBJ1-2, the V gene TRBV5-4; TRBD1 aligns across 10 bases. The CDR3 is 15 amino acids. Germline assignment: CDR1 SGHNT and CDR2 YYREEE (reference sequence). V trimming: 2 bases; J trimming: 6 bases; junction bases outside the gene matches: 7. The DNA for the CDR3 is TGTGCCAGCAGCTTTCCGGGACAGGGGCTGAATGGCTACACCTTC. It is translated as CASSFPGQGLNGYTF. Variable domain in full (rest from reference TRBV5-4 and TRBJ1-2): ETGVTQSPTHLIKTRGQQVTLRCSSQSGHNTVSWYQQALGQGPQFIFQYYREEENGRGNFPPRFSGLQFPNYSSELNVNALELDDSALYLCASSFPGQGLNGYTFGSGTRLTVV.

This clone was seen a single time. The genes are TRBV5-4 and TRBJ2-5; 9 bases are shared with TRBD2. V was clipped by 0 bases and J by 5 bases; unmatched bases: 11. This CDR3 has 17 residues. CDR1 and CDR2 from the germline V gene are SGHNT and YYREEE (reference sequence). For the CDR3, the DNA is TGTGCCAGCAGCTTGGGACGAAGCGGGGGGCTGGGGGAGACCCAGTACTTC. This sequence encodes CASSLGRSGGLGETQYF. The variable domain in full, with the rest retrieved from reference TRBV5-4 and TRBJ2-5, is ETGVTQSPTHLIKTRGQQVTLRCSSQSGHNTVSWYQQALGQGPQFIFQYYREEENGRGNFPPRFSGLQFPNYSSELNVNALELDDSALYLCASSLGRSGGLGETQYFGPGTRLLVL.

The table lists this clone with a count of one. The chain has TRBV18 and TRBJ1-4; D is unresolved. V was trimmed by 3 bases and J by 0 bases, leaving 8 bases between them. The germline V gene encodes CDR1 KGHSH and CDR2 LQKENI. CDR3 length: 15 residues. Here the CDR3 reads CASSPPLSTNEKLFF. The DNA for the CDR3 is TGTGCCAGCTCACCTCCCCTTTCAACTAATGAAAAACTGTTTTTT. Complete variable domain (other parts from reference TRBV18 and TRBJ1-4): NAGVMQNPRHLVRRRGQEARLRCSPMKGHSHVYWYRQLPEEGLKFMVYLQKENIIDESGMPKERFSAEFPKEGPSILRIQQVVRGDSAAYFCASSPPLSTNEKLFFGSGTQLSVL.

This chain links TRBV2 with TRBJ1-2; 7 bases line up with TRBD1. V lost 5 bases, J lost 0 bases, and 3 bases stayed unmatched. In germline, CDR1 is SNHLY, CDR2 FYNNEI. The CDR3 contains 14 residues. CDR3 bases: TGTGCCAGCAGTTACCAGGGGGCTAACTATGGCTACACCTTC. Its translation: CASSYQGANYGYTF.

This clone was seen a handful of times. The rearrangement uses TRBV10-2 and TRBJ1-2; 8 bases line up with TRBD1. The germline gives CDR1 WSHSY, CDR2 SAAADI. The junction had 4 bases not matched to a gene; V was cut back by 3 bases and J by 4 bases. This CDR3 is built from 14 residues. The CDR3 bases are TGCGCCAGCAGTGATTGGACAGGGTCCTATGGCTACACCTTC. Translated: CASSDWTGSYGYTF.

J is TRBJ2-1 and V is TRBV11-2, with D tentatively TRBD1 (6 bases). The CDR3 spans 19 residues. The germline V gene encodes CDR1 SGHAT and CDR2 FQNNGV. Trimming shortened V by 0 bases and J by 0 bases, and 18 bases separated the two germline ends. CDR3 sequence reads: CASSLDPQGQIRSYNEQFF. Written as DNA, the CDR3 is TGTGCCAGCAGCTTAGATCCCCAGGGGCAAATCCGCTCCTACAATGAGCAGTTCTTC.

The chain links TRBV7-8 to TRBJ1-1; no firm D call. Per the germline V gene, CDR1 is SGHVS and CDR2 is FQNEAQ. This CDR3 has 15 residues. V was clipped by 5 bases and J by 0 bases, with 13 bases between them. The CDR3 loop is CASSALGRVNTEAFF. The DNA for the CDR3 is TGTGCCAGCAGCGCCTTGGGCCGGGTGAACACTGAAGCTTTCTTT.

The chain joins TRBV10-2 to TRBJ2-3; D not certain. The length of the CDR3 is 12 residues. CDR1 and CDR2 from the germline V gene are WSHSY and SAAADI. Between the trimmed V and J ends, which lost 6 bases and 11 bases, there was a span of 15 bases. CDR3 residues: CASRETRDVQYF. The DNA for the CDR3 is TGCGCCAGCAGGGAGACGAGAGACGTGCAGTATTTT.

V and J are TRBV23-1 and TRBJ2-4, with D perhaps matching TRBD2 (6 bases). TRBV23-1 is annotated as an ORF whose role is uncertain. This CDR3 has 15 amino acids. Deletions cut 8 bases from V and 0 bases from J, with 14 bases between. The CDR3: CASPTGGLAKNIQYF. As DNA, the CDR3 is TGCGCCAGCCCCACCGGGGGTCTAGCCAAAAACATTCAGTACTTC.

The chain carries TRBV3-1 (or the pseudogene TRBV3-2) and TRBJ1-3; no firm D call. The CDR3 has 12 residues. V was clipped by 3 bases and J by 2 bases, with 2 bases between them. Germline V gives CDR1 LGHDT, CDR2 YNNKEL (reference sequence). The CDR3 reads CASSHPGNTIYF. DNA of the CDR3: TGTGCCAGCAGCCACCCTGGAAACACCATATATTTT.

The chain uses TRBV18 and TRBJ1-2, with D possibly being TRBD1 (5 bases). From germline, CDR1 is KGHSH and CDR2 LQKENI. This CDR3 has 14 amino acids. V was pared by 2 bases and J by 2 bases, with 9 bases between. The CDR3 is CASSPEPGNYGYTF. The DNA of the CDR3 is TGTGCCAGCTCACCAGAGCCAGGGAACTATGGCTACACCTTC.

This clone was counted between two and nine times. The chain is built from TRBV5-1 and TRBJ1-1; no clear D. The CDR3 contains 15 residues. V dropped 1 base and J dropped 7 bases, with 17 bases sitting between them. Germline V gene lookup returns CDR1 SGHRS and CDR2 YFSETQ. CDR3 protein: CASSLTDGGAGEAFF. The CDR3 DNA reads as TGCGCCAGCAGCTTGACGGACGGCGGAGCGGGTGAAGCTTTCTTT.

The V call is TRBV11-3, the J call TRBJ1-3; TRBD1 matches at 7 bases. Germline trimming cut 5 bases from V and 4 bases from J; bases unmatched to any gene: 11. The CDR3 is 16 residues long. Germline lookup yields CDR1 SGHNT and CDR2 YENEEA. The CDR3 sequence: CASSINDRDAGNTIYF. The CDR3 bases are TGTGCCAGCAGCATAAACGACAGGGATGCCGGAAACACCATATATTTT.

The chain joins TRBV29-1 to TRBJ2-7; D not certain. CDR1 and CDR2 (germline): SQVTM, ANQGSEA. The germline V and J ends were trimmed by 6 bases and 4 bases, with 16 bases remaining between them. This CDR3 region has 13 residues. CDR3 sequence: CSVLLGNTYEQYF. DNA for the CDR3: TGCAGCGTCCTGCTGGGTAATACTTACGAGCAGTACTTC.

This clone was detected once. The chain combines TRBV5-6 with TRBJ2-3; D is undetermined. The CDR3 has 11 amino acids. Germline CDR1 is SGHDT and CDR2 is YYEEEE. Trimming took off 2 bases at V and 2 bases at J, with 0 bases between the two ends. The CDR3, as DNA: TGTGCCAGCAGCTTCACAGATACGCAGTATTTT. Translating it yields CASSFTDTQYF.

Only a few counts were recorded for this clone. The DNA is omitted, as the CDR3 cannot be located on it reliably, and the CDR3 follows TCRdb's listing. The V and J genes are TRBV29-1 and TRBJ1-1. The CDR3 comprises 13 residues, both ends counted. Germline V gene data show CDR1 as SQVTM and CDR2 as ANQGSEA. CDR3: CSIRFGGNTEAFF.